This T cell receptor beta chain was identified during a study of control samples from healthy donors and cancer patients. The method was immunoSEQ multiplex PCR; TCRdb's version includes in-frame clones alone and lacks a portion of them. The profile shows 100,000 or so clones, about 83% of them singletons. Per the germline V gene, CDR1 is MGHDK and CDR2 is SYGVNS. The V segment lost 4 bases and the J segment 2 bases; nucleotides outside the gene matches: 2. The CDR3 spans 14 residues. The sequence was obtained from a woman aged 45-59 years in good health. This chain links TRBV25-1 with TRBJ1-2; TRBD1 aligns across 9 bases. Specimen: blood. CDR3 DNA sequence: TGTGCCAGCAGTGCGGGACAGGGAAACTATGGCTACACCTTC. Translated, it gives CASSAGQGNYGYTF.